Presented here are 13 T cell receptor beta chains from one specimen sequenced in a study. TCRdb ran MiXCR on the 5' RACE reads and lists one entry per CDR3 protein. This table has tens of thousands of distinct CDR3 sequences, about 25% appearing once. The specimen was tumor-infiltrating naive CD4+ T cells sorted from the breast tumor. The subset was: naive CD4+ T cells, CD4+CD45RA+CD25-. These receptors all come from a female donor with breast cancer.

Remarks on this clonotype: A much larger clone differs by one base, so this may be a read error. CDR3 sequence: CATRDTLVSQETQHF. The DNA of the CDR3 is TGTGCCACCAGAGATACGCTAGTAAGCCAAGAGACCCAGCACTTC. This sequence joins TRBV15 and TRBJ2-5; D not certain. From germline, CDR1 is LNHNV and CDR2 YYDKDF (reference sequence). The CDR3 length is 15 residues.

In its sample, this clonotype was seen a few times. The chain links TRBV18 to TRBJ1-5; perhaps TRBD1 as D (6 bases). CDR1 is KGHSH, CDR2 LQKENI, per germline. There are 13 residues in the CDR3. The V gene lost 5 bases and the J gene lost 12 bases, with 17 bases spanning the gap. The CDR3 region has the DNA TGTGCCAGCTCATCTGGGGCAGGGGTTCTCCAGCATTTT. Its translation: CASSSGAGVLQHF.

This clonotype was picked up many times. The genes are TRBV5-1 and TRBJ2-5; D not certain. V lost 0 bases and J lost 5, with 14 bases in between. CDR3 length: 15 amino acids. The germline V gene has CDR1 SGHRS and CDR2 YFSETQ. This CDR3 reads CASSLDSGQTETQYF. The CDR3 nucleotides are TGCGCCAGCAGCTTGGACTCGGGTCAAACGGAGACCCAGTACTTC.

This clonotype turned up a few times. This chain connects TRBV7-2 to TRBJ2-2, with TRBD1 matching 12 bases. The germline gives CDR1 SGHTA, CDR2 FQGNSA. The CDR3 sequence is 18 residues long. V lost 5 bases, J lost 3 bases, and 10 bases stayed unmatched. The CDR3 DNA is TGTGCCAGCAGCCCGAGGGGGGACAGGGGGCGCTACACCGGGGAGCTGTTTTTT. Protein: CASSPRGDRGRYTGELFF. Variable domain in full (rest from reference TRBV7-2 and TRBJ2-2): GAGVSQSPSNKVTEKGKDVELRCDPISGHTALYWYRQSLGQGLEFLIYFQGNSAPDKSGLPSDRFSAERTGGSVSTLTIQRTQQEDSAVYLCASSPRGDRGRYTGELFFGEGSRLTVL.

CDR3 nucleotide sequence: TGTGCCAGCAGCCAAGAATTGACCGGCCGAGGGTACAATGAGCAGTTCTTC. It translates to CASSQELTGRGYNEQFF. The rearrangement links TRBV4-2 to TRBJ2-1; TRBD2 is a possible D gene (5 bases). The CDR3 length is 17 residues. V was pared by 0 bases and J by 4 bases, with 16 bases between. CDR1 is LGHNA and CDR2 is YNFKEQ in the germline V gene.

The sample holds a few counts of this clonotype. This chain joins TRBV7-9 and TRBJ1-2, with 12 bases identical to TRBD1. Losses at the gene ends were 4 bases for V and 7 bases for J; bases not matched to a gene: 10. Germline CDR1 is SEHNR and CDR2 is FQNEAQ (reference sequence). There are 16 residues in the CDR3. The CDR3 DNA follows: TGTGCCAGCAGCTATACCTCGGGACAGGGGGCGCCTGGCTACACCTTC. This translates into CASSYTSGQGAPGYTF.

This clonotype has just a few counts. The chain combines TRBV6-6 with TRBJ1-2, with D perhaps matching TRBD1 (6 bases). Germline V gene data show CDR1 as MNHNY and CDR2 as SVGAGI (reference sequence). Trimming removed 8 bases at V and 5 bases at J, with 15 bases between. The CDR3 is 13 residues long. This CDR3 reads CASWIQGGYGYTF. CDR3 DNA: TGTGCCAGCTGGATACAGGGCGGGTATGGCTACACCTTC.

The sample holds many counts of this clonotype. The rearrangement links TRBV7-9 to TRBJ1-3, with 7 bases aligning to TRBD1. Germline V gene sequence: CDR1 SEHNR, CDR2 FQNEAQ (reference sequence). Unmatched junction bases numbered 4, after V lost 3 bases and J lost 2 bases. The CDR3 runs 15 residues. The CDR3 nucleotides are TGTGCCAGCAGCTTGGGGACAGTCCCTGGAAACACCATATATTTT. It is translated as CASSLGTVPGNTIYF.

This clonotype was picked up a small number of times. V is TRBV28 and J is TRBJ1-2, with 9 bases identical to TRBD1. The CDR3 runs 15 residues. The J segment lost 8 bases and the V segment lost 6 bases, leaving 13 bases of the junction unmatched. CDR1 MDHEN and CDR2 SYDVKM come from the germline V gene. The CDR3 loop is CASRVPGQGLRGYTF. The DNA of the CDR3 is TGTGCCAGCAGAGTGCCGGGACAGGGTCTTAGGGGCTACACCTTC.

This clonotype was found a few times. The chain recombines TRBV7-2 with TRBJ1-2; TRBD1 is a possible D gene (6 bases). The germline gives CDR1 SGHTA, CDR2 FQGNSA. The CDR3 totals 14 residues. The V end was cut by 5 bases, the J end by 4 bases, with 14 bases between. DNA of the CDR3: TGTGCCAGCAGCCTCGGGACAACCTTCTATGGCTACACCTTC. Protein: CASSLGTTFYGYTF.

The table lists this clonotype with a few counts. The chain joins TRBV5-6 to TRBJ1-1, with TRBD1 identical over 10 bases. CDR1 is SGHDT, CDR2 YYEEEE, per germline. V gave up 4 bases and J gave up 6 bases; unmatched junction bases: 6. This CDR3 has 14 residues. The CDR3 region has the DNA TGTGCCAGCAGCGGAAGGACAGGGGGTGCTGAAGCTTTCTTT. It specifies CASSGRTGGAEAFF.

The rearrangement joins TRBV4-2 to TRBJ2-4; D remains unclear. The germline V gene has CDR1 LGHNA and CDR2 YNFKEQ. The CDR3 covers 16 residues. Trimming left V 2 bases short and J 9 bases short, with 20 bases between. CDR3: CASSQTESDHPSIQYF. The CDR3 nucleotides read TGTGCCAGCAGCCAAACCGAATCCGACCATCCCAGCATTCAGTACTTC.

The table lists this clonotype with a few counts. This chain joins TRBV7-2 and TRBJ2-5; 7 bases line up with TRBD2. Per germline, CDR1 SGHTA and CDR2 FQGNSA. V was clipped by 7 bases and J by 7 bases; unmatched bases: 3. There are 11 residues in the CDR3. The CDR3: CASTPGGTQYF. CDR3 in DNA: TGTGCCAGCACCCCGGGGGGGACCCAGTACTTC. The full variable domain, its missing parts supplied by reference TRBV7-2 and TRBJ2-5, is GAGVSQSPSNKVTEKGKDVELRCDPISGHTALYWYRQSLGQGLEFLIYFQGNSAPDKSGLPSDRFSAERTGGSVSTLTIQRTQQEDSAVYLCASTPGGTQYFGPGTRLLVL.